This TCR beta chain was obtained from a study of blood T cell repertoires in COVID-19. The CDR3 is 16 amino acids. Germline V gene sequence: CDR1 SNHLY, CDR2 FYNNEI. V was shortened by 5 bases and J by 0 bases, with 14 bases between the two germline ends. Method: immunoSEQ multiplex PCR; TCRdb's copy keeps in-frame clones and lacks some. The profile shows tens of thousands of clones, 90% of them singletons. The sample taken for sequencing was peripheral blood. The receptor was derived from a woman of 80 years or more with active or convalescent COVID-19. The chain links TRBV2 to TRBJ1-3, with a possible D match to TRBD1 (6 bases). CDR3 nucleotide sequence: TGTGCCAGCAGTCAACAGGGCCTTAGCTCTGGAAACACCATATATTTT. It encodes CASSQQGLSSGNTIYF.